Each of the 13 T cell receptor beta chains below was sequenced from the same sample in a study of T cells in women clearing cervical HPV infection. Only in-frame clones appear in the TCRdb table, and some are missing; sequencing was by immunoSEQ multiplex PCR. The sample data list under 20,000 clones. Sequences were obtained from blood buffy coat. These receptor sequences come from a woman between 18 and 70 years old with a cervical HPV16 infection that either progressed to CIN3+ or cleared (not recorded which).

In regard to this clone: The read ends 3 residues early relative to the CDR3; the germline J gene fills the gap. This chain connects TRBV19 to TRBJ1-2; TRBD1 matches 7 bases. With 7 bases clipped from V and 2 bases from J, the junction kept 13 bases outside the gene matches. The CDR3 covers 16 residues. In germline, CDR1 is LNHDA, CDR2 SQIVND (reference sequence). This CDR3 is CASTGDSQVRNYGYTF. The covered CDR3 bases are TGTGCCAGTACTGGGGACAGTCAAGTACGAAACTATGGC.

Concerning this clone: Coverage ceases 3 residues before the CDR3 finishes, and the germline J gene fills in the end. The chain carries TRBV11-2 and TRBJ2-3; no clear D. V lost 8 bases, J lost 4 bases, and 10 bases lay in between. CDR1 SGHAT and CDR2 FQNNGV come from the germline V gene. CDR3 length: 12 amino acids. The CDR3 spells CASGNEADTQYF. The CDR3 bases that were read are TGTGCCAGCGGTAATGAGGCAGATACG.

Details on this clone: The CDR3 end lies 3 residues beyond the end of the read and is filled in from the germline J gene. This rearrangement joins TRBV19 to TRBJ1-3; D is uncertain. This CDR3 has 15 residues. The germline V gene has CDR1 LNHDA and CDR2 SQIVND (reference sequence). Deletions cut 3 bases from V and 0 bases from J, with 9 bases between. CDR3 protein: CASSMGWISGNTIYF. The CDR3 bases that were read are TGTGCCAGTAGTATGGGCTGGATCTCTGGAAACACC.

With respect to this clone: Read sequence stops 3 residues before the CDR3 end, and the germline J gene provides the missing end. The chain combines TRBV20-1 with TRBJ2-3, with 7 bases identical to TRBD2. V dropped 6 bases and J dropped 0; count of bases not matched to a gene: 9. CDR1 is DFQATT, CDR2 SNEGSKA, per germline (reference sequence). The CDR3 length is 15 residues. The CDR3: CSAPRGGVSTDTQYF. The CDR3 DNA, read in part, is TGCAGTGCCCCGCGCGGGGGAGTTAGCACAGATACG.

The CDR3 DNA, read in part, is TGCGCCAGCTCAACCCCCGACAGGGCTAACGAG. Its protein is CASSTPDRANE. The complete CDR3 sequence is CASSTPDRANEQYF. The rearrangement joins TRBV5-1 to TRBJ2-7; 7 positions match TRBD1. Sequencing ends 3 residues short of the CDR3 end; the germline J gene provides the rest. Germline lookup yields CDR1 SGHRS and CDR2 YFSETQ. V lost 7 bases and J lost 5; bases outside the gene matches: 12. This CDR3 is 14 amino acids long. The entire variable domain, with the rest obtained from reference TRBV5-1 and TRBJ2-7, is as follows: KAGVTQTPRYLIKTRGQQVTLSCSPISGHRSVSWYQQTPGQGLQFLFEYFSETQRNKGNFPGRFSGRQFSNSRSEMNVSTLELGDSALYLCASSTPDRANEQYFGPGTRLTVT.

CDR3 DNA (partial): TGTGCCAGCAGCCAAGATCCAGCCGGGGAG. This encodes CASSQDPAGE. The full CDR3 reads CASSQDPAGELFF. This chain links TRBV7-6 with TRBJ2-2; D is unclear. The read ends 3 residues shy of where the CDR3 ends; the end is completed using the germline J gene. V shed 5 bases and J shed 6 bases, with 10 bases lying between them. Per the germline V gene, CDR1 is SGHVS and CDR2 is FNYEAQ. This CDR3 comprises 13 residues.

About this clone: The read halts 3 residues ahead of the CDR3 end, with the missing end drawn from the germline J gene. The chain uses TRBV29-1 and TRBJ1-1, with D possibly TRBD1 on 6 matching bases. The CDR3 consists of 13 residues. Germline CDR1 and CDR2: SQVTM and ANQGSEA. V was shortened by 7 bases and J by 7 bases, with 19 bases between the two germline ends. The part of the CDR3 DNA that was read is TGCAGCGCTTTTGACAGGCCTTGGGATGAA. It encodes CSAFDRPWDE. The CDR3 as a whole reads CSAFDRPWDEAFF.

Regarding this clone: The read falls 3 residues short of the CDR3 end, and the missing part is taken from the germline J gene. The chain couples TRBV19 to TRBJ2-2; D remains ambiguous. Trimming stripped 2 bases from V and 4 bases from J, with 8 bases between. The CDR3 runs to 14 residues. Germline CDR1 and CDR2: LNHDA and SQIVND (reference sequence). This CDR3 reads CASSIKSGTGELFF. CDR3 bases read: TGTGCCAGTAGTATAAAATCCGGCACCGGGGAG. Full variable domain (remainder filled in from reference TRBV19 and TRBJ2-2): DGGITQSPKYLFRKEGQNVTLSCEQNLNHDAMYWYRQDPGQGLRLIYYSQIVNDFQKGDIAEGYSVSREKKESFPLTVTSAQKNPTAFYLCASSIKSGTGELFFGEGSRLTVL.

Concerning this clone: Coverage ceases 3 residues before the CDR3 finishes, and the germline J gene fills in the end. The chain joins TRBV10-1 to TRBJ2-1; 12 bases map to TRBD2. V was pared by 10 bases and J by 9 bases, with 10 bases of the junction left unmatched. This CDR3 region has 14 residues. Germline V gene lookup returns CDR1 WNHNN and CDR2 SYGVQD (reference sequence). The CDR3 here is CATRLAGEFGEQFF. The CDR3 bases that were read are TGCGCCACCCGACTAGCGGGGGAATTTGGTGAG.

Concerning this clone itself: The missing CDR3 end, 3 residues past where the read stops, is filled in from the germline J gene. The chain has TRBV5-5 and TRBJ2-7; possibly TRBD1 for D (6 bases). V lost 0 bases and J 5 bases, leaving 12 bases between the germline ends. The germline CDR1 and CDR2 sequences are SGHKS and YYEKEE (reference sequence). The CDR3 loop spans 14 amino acids. Here the CDR3 reads CASSLGGRGDEQYF. Partial CDR3 DNA: TGTGCCAGCAGCTTGGGGGGGCGTGGAGACGAG.

On this clone itself: The read comes to an end 3 residues before the CDR3 does, leaving the germline J gene to fill in the end. The V and J genes are TRBV28 and TRBJ2-1, with 12 bases aligning to TRBD2. The trim removed 5 bases at V and 5 bases at J, leaving 7 bases unmatched. Per the germline V gene, CDR1 is MDHEN and CDR2 is SYDVKM. The CDR3 has 16 amino acids. Here the CDR3 reads CASSDRTSGTHNEQFF. CDR3 DNA, as far as it was read: TGTGCCAGCAGTGACCGGACTAGCGGGACCCACAATGAG.

Worth noting for this clone: The CDR3 end lies 3 residues beyond the end of the read and is filled in from the germline J gene. The chain carries TRBV19 and TRBJ2-2; possibly TRBD1 for D (6 bases). Germline-derived CDR1 and CDR2 are LNHDA and SQIVND (reference sequence). V lost 1 base to trimming and J lost 2 bases, with 8 bases between them. CDR3 length: 15 residues. The CDR3 DNA, read in part, is TGTGCCAGTAGTATAGGAGGGGGAAACACCGGGGAG. Amino acids: CASSIGGGNTGE. The full CDR3 protein reads CASSIGGGNTGELFF.

As to this clone: The missing CDR3 end, 3 residues past where the read stops, is filled in from the germline J gene. The V gene is TRBV20-1, the J gene TRBJ2-1; D remains unclear. The CDR3 is 18 amino acids. Germline CDR1 reads DFQATT; CDR2 reads SNEGSKA (reference sequence). V was cut by 0 bases and J by 0 bases, with 18 bases left in between. The CDR3 sequence is CSARDFQTSTSSYNEQFF. Partial CDR3 DNA: TGCAGTGCTAGAGATTTCCAGACTTCTACCAGCTCCTACAATGAG.